The clone carrying this TCR beta chain has only a few counts. Germline V gene sequence: CDR1 MNHNS, CDR2 SASEGT. V lost 1 base to trimming and J lost 3 bases; unmatched junction nucleotides: 2. CDR3 size: 15 residues. The data belong to a study of T cells after yellow fever vaccination. In TCRdb, the 5' RACE reads were re-called with MiXCR into one record per CDR3 protein. In the table there are some 350,000 distinct CDR3 sequences, approximately 4% of which are singletons. This TCR came from a man between 18 and 35 years old who received the YFV17D yellow fever vaccine. The rearrangement joins TRBV6-1 to TRBJ2-5; TRBD2 matches at 10 bases. The material was PBMCs, obtained 5 days after the yellow fever booster vaccination. The CDR3 region has the DNA TGTGCCAGCAGTGAAGGGACTAGCGGTAAAGAGACCCAGTACTTC. Amino acid sequence: CASSEGTSGKETQYF.